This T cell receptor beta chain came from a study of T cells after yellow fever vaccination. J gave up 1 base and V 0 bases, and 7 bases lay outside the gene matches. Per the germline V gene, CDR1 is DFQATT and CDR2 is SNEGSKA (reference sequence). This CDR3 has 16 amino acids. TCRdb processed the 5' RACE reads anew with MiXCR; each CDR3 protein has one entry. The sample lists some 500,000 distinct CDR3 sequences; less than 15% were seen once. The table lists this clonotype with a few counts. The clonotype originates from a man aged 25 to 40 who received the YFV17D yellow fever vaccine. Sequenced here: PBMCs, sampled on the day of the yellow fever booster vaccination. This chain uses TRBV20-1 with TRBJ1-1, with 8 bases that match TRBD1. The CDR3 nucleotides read TGCAGTGCTAGAGATCCGGGCAGGGGGCAGAACACTGAAGCTTTCTTT. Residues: CSARDPGRGQNTEAFF.